This record concerns one TCR beta chain sequence. Its antigen is not identified. These data are taken from a study of T cell responses to AZD1222 COVID-19 vaccine. Study conclusions and caveats: Recipients of two AZD1222 doses showed rising Spike-specific TCR breadth and depth.

Sequencing was performed with immunoSEQ multiplex PCR; in TCRdb, only in-frame clones are kept and a portion is missing. Among around 110,000 clones listed, around 94% were seen once. The CDR3 totals 11 residues. Trimming removed 5 bases from V and 6 bases from J, with 11 bases in between. Germline CDR1 and CDR2: DFQATT and SNEGSKA (reference sequence). The specimen comprised peripheral blood, sampled on day 0 of AZD1222 vaccination. This sequence was found in an adult in good health. The chain links TRBV20-1 to TRBJ2-7, with D tentatively TRBD2 (5 bases). In DNA, the CDR3 is TGCAGTGCTGGGCGCCGGGGCGAGCAGTACTTC. This sequence encodes CSAGRRGEQYF.